The clone carrying this T cell receptor beta chain was recorded a few times. The antigen is not known. Trimming took off 3 bases at V and 9 bases at J, with 12 bases between the two ends. Germline assignment: CDR1 SGHTA and CDR2 FQGNSA. The CDR3 covers 13 residues. The sample belongs to a study of T-cell memory formation after mild COVID-19. Findings and caveats of the study: CD4+ contracting clones were found mainly in CM and EM, and CD8+ ones in EMRA.

Using its own MiXCR run on the 5' RACE reads, TCRdb lists one record per CDR3 protein. The sample contains approximately 350,000 distinct CDR3 sequences, over 13% of which appear only once. This clonotype was obtained from a man in his late teens or twenties who had mild COVID-19 (a few samples of this study predate the infection). Cell type and time point are not known. The sequenced sample consisted of PBMCs or a T cell subset sorted from them (not recorded which). The V call is TRBV7-2, the J call TRBJ2-1, with D maybe TRBD2 (6 bases). CDR3 loop: CASSFSSEGEQFF. In nucleotides, the CDR3 is TGTGCCAGCAGCTTCTCTTCGGAGGGTGAGCAGTTCTTC.